A selection of T cell receptor beta chains follows, all from one sample in a study of shared clonotypes between healthy human individuals. Some clones are missing from TCRdb's copy, which holds only in-frame ones; the method was immunoSEQ multiplex PCR. The sample lists around 2.5 million clones, roughly 93% seen once, with about 0.39% in the top ten. What was sequenced was naive CD4+ T cells from PBMCs. Every receptor here comes from a man between 18 and 29 years old in good health. Some clones in this sample may be carry-over from other donors' samples. CDR3s include the opening cysteine and the closing phenylalanine or tryptophan. Each record gives: V gene, D gene, J gene, clone size, CDR3 protein, CDR3 DNA. The D gene is left open where the match is weak. Clone size is shown for a subset of rows, as once, few, many or a class of expanded clone.

TRBV4-1	TRBD2	TRBJ2-1	once	CASSQEAGGPREQFF	TGCGCCAGCAGCCAAGAAGCGGGAGGGCCAAGGGAGCAGTTCTTC
TRBV5-1	-	TRBJ1-5	-	CASSLDGNPEPQHF	TGCGCCAGCAGCTTGGACGGCAACCCGGAGCCCCAGCATTTT
TRBV29-1	TRBD1	TRBJ1-1	-	CSGGQGAYTEAFF	TGCAGCGGGGGACAGGGGGCTTATACTGAAGCTTTCTTT
TRBV9	TRBD2	TRBJ2-3	-	CASSVALAGATDTQYF	TGTGCCAGCAGCGTAGCTCTAGCGGGAGCGACAGATACGCAGTATTTT
TRBV7-3	-	TRBJ2-7	-	CASSLIGGTEQYF	TGTGCCAGCAGCCTTATAGGGGGGACAGAGCAGTACTTC
TRBV19	TRBD2	TRBJ2-7	-	CASSEVWASGYEQYF	TGTGCCAGTAGTGAGGTGTGGGCTAGCGGCTACGAGCAGTACTTC
TRBV18	TRBD1	TRBJ2-5	-	CASSLTGTQETQYF	TGTGCCAGCTCACTGACAGGGACCCAAGAGACCCAGTACTTC
TRBV19	-	TRBJ2-2	-	CASRKDRNTGELFF	TGTGCCAGTAGGAAGGACAGGAACACCGGGGAGCTGTTTTTT
TRBV6-4	-	TRBJ1-5	-	CASSDMPADSNQPQHF	TGTGCCAGCAGTGACATGCCAGCCGATAGCAATCAGCCCCAGCATTTT
TRBV5-4	-	TRBJ2-1	-	CASSLWQSYNEQFF	TGTGCCAGCAGCTTGTGGCAGTCCTACAATGAGCAGTTCTTC
TRBV7-9	TRBD2	TRBJ2-1	-	CASSQKRERTYNEQFF	TGTGCCAGCAGCCAAAAGCGGGAGAGAACCTACAATGAGCAGTTCTTC
TRBV5-1	-	TRBJ2-5	-	CASSARLQETQYF	TGCGCCAGCAGCGCGCGTTTACAAGAGACCCAGTACTTC
TRBV5-1	TRBD1	TRBJ1-4	-	CASSPGQGDEKLFF	TGCGCCAGCAGCCCTGGACAGGGTGATGAAAAACTGTTTTTT
TRBV5-1	TRBD1	TRBJ1-5	once	CASSWGPGGMNQPQHF	TGCGCCAGCAGCTGGGGTCCAGGGGGCATGAATCAGCCCCAGCATTTT
TRBV5-1	-	TRBJ2-2	-	CASSPGPPTGELFF	TGCGCCAGCAGCCCCGGGCCCCCCACCGGGGAGCTGTTTTTT
TRBV5-1	-	TRBJ2-7	-	CASSFGDSAYEQYF	TGCGCCAGCAGCTTCGGTGACAGCGCCTACGAGCAGTACTTC
TRBV5-4	-	TRBJ2-4	-	CASSSGLAKNIQYF	TGTGCCAGCAGTAGCGGTCTAGCCAAAAACATTCAGTACTTC
TRBV6-6	TRBD1	TRBJ1-1	-	CASRPGTGTQGTEAFF	TGTGCCAGCAGGCCCGGGACAGGGACCCAAGGCACTGAAGCTTTCTTT
TRBV29-1	TRBD2	TRBJ2-1	-	CSALSGGGYNEQFF	TGCAGCGCCCTCTCGGGAGGGGGGTACAATGAGCAGTTCTTC
TRBV6-5	-	TRBJ2-6	-	CASSWDSGANVLTF	TGTGCCAGCAGTTGGGACTCTGGGGCCAACGTCCTGACTTTC
TRBV28	TRBD2	TRBJ2-7	-	CASSVVTSGSYEQYF	TGTGCCAGCAGCGTCGTGACTAGCGGCTCCTACGAGCAGTACTTC
TRBV27	-	TRBJ2-7	-	CASSLNRYEQYF	TGTGCCAGCAGTTTAAACAGATACGAGCAGTACTTC
TRBV28	TRBD2	TRBJ2-4	-	CASSSRIAGGAKNIQYF	TGTGCCAGCAGTTCACGGATAGCGGGAGGAGCCAAAAACATTCAGTACTTC
TRBV5-1	TRBD2	TRBJ2-3	-	CASGRDYNADTQYF	TGCGCCAGCGGCCGGGACTATAACGCAGATACGCAGTATTTT
TRBV28	TRBD1	TRBJ1-3	once	CASITGGGSGNTIYF	TGTGCCAGCATCACAGGGGGGGGCTCTGGAAACACCATATATTTT
TRBV5-4	-	TRBJ2-7	-	CASSLSGGEQYF	TGTGCCAGCAGCCTGTCCGGGGGCGAGCAGTACTTC
TRBV28	TRBD1	TRBJ2-7	-	CASSLLVSGDRDYEQYF	TGTGCCAGCAGTTTATTGGTATCCGGAGACAGGGACTACGAGCAGTACTTC
TRBV4-2	-	TRBJ1-2	-	CASSQGLEGGYTF	TGTGCCAGCAGCCAAGGACTGGAGGGTGGCTACACCTTC
TRBV28	-	TRBJ1-5	-	CASSFISGVGNQPQHF	TGTGCCAGCAGTTTTATTTCGGGAGTGGGCAATCAGCCCCAGCATTTT
TRBV15	-	TRBJ1-3	-	CATSRDSYSPAGNTIYF	TGTGCCACCAGCAGAGATTCGTACAGTCCAGCAGGAAACACCATATATTTT
TRBV6-5	TRBD1	TRBJ2-1	-	CASSYLGQGLGEQFF	TGTGCCAGCAGTTACCTGGGACAGGGGCTCGGGGAGCAGTTCTTC
TRBV7-7	-	TRBJ2-5	-	CASSFQIEETQYF	TGTGCCAGCAGCTTCCAAATAGAGGAGACCCAGTACTTC
TRBV4-3	-	TRBJ2-1	-	CASSQRGGAENEQFF	TGCGCCAGCAGCCAACGTGGGGGCGCGGAGAATGAGCAGTTCTTC
TRBV7-2	-	TRBJ1-6	-	CASSPRDTYNSPLHF	TGTGCCAGCAGTCCCCGGGACACCTATAATTCACCCCTCCACTTT
TRBV7-8	TRBD2	TRBJ2-2	-	CASSLVVSGRAGELFF	TGTGCCAGCAGCTTAGTTGTTAGCGGGAGGGCCGGGGAGCTGTTTTTT
TRBV5-4	TRBD2	TRBJ2-7	-	CASSILAGGSSYEQYF	TGTGCCAGCAGCATTTTAGCGGGAGGGAGCTCCTACGAGCAGTACTTC
TRBV7-3	-	TRBJ2-1	-	CASSLLRLGSGNEQFF	TGTGCCAGCAGCTTACTGAGACTAGGGAGCGGCAATGAGCAGTTCTTC
TRBV7-3	-	TRBJ2-3	-	CASSLTPSYTDTQYF	TGTGCCAGCAGCTTAACGCCTTCGTACACAGATACGCAGTATTTT
TRBV28	-	TRBJ1-1	-	CASSVSTEAFF	TGTGCCAGCAGTGTGAGTACTGAAGCTTTCTTT
TRBV19	-	TRBJ1-5	-	CASSITQGTSDQPQHF	TGTGCCAGTAGTATAACTCAGGGTACGTCGGATCAGCCCCAGCATTTT
TRBV19	-	TRBJ2-1	-	CASSIGNLPNEQFF	TGTGCCAGTAGTATCGGGAACCTGCCCAATGAGCAGTTCTTC
TRBV28	TRBD2	TRBJ2-3	-	CASARWLAGGPPAQYF	TGTGCCAGCGCCCGCTGGCTAGCGGGAGGGCCTCCAGCGCAGTATTTT
TRBV18	TRBD2	TRBJ2-2	-	CASSHGTGTSGGPGELFF	TGTGCCAGCTCGCACGGGACAGGGACTAGCGGTGGCCCCGGGGAGCTGTTTTTT
TRBV5-1	-	TRBJ1-1	-	CASSALNTEAFF	TGCGCCAGCAGTGCATTGAACACTGAAGCTTTCTTT
TRBV1	-	TRBJ1-1	-	CTSSQAPPGSEAFF	TGCACCAGCAGCCAAGCCCCGCCGGGATCTGAAGCTTTCTTT
TRBV5-1	-	TRBJ1-2	-	CASSLQAAYGYTF	TGCGCCAGCAGCTTACAGGCGGCCTATGGCTACACCTTC
TRBV2	-	TRBJ1-3	few	CASSEVGSGNTIYF	TGTGCCAGCAGTGAGGTGGGGTCTGGAAACACCATATATTTT
TRBV5-1	-	TRBJ1-2	-	CASSLSTQGRSYTF	TGCGCCAGCAGCTTATCAACACAGGGTAGGAGCTACACCTTC
TRBV11-3	TRBD1	TRBJ1-1	-	CASSRGQGGTEAFF	TGTGCCAGCAGCCGTGGACAGGGGGGCACTGAAGCTTTCTTT
TRBV5-1	-	TRBJ2-7	-	CATRYRDKPEQYF	TGCGCCACCCGATACCGGGACAAACCCGAGCAGTACTTC
TRBV7-7	-	TRBJ2-5	-	CASSSAWEETQYF	TGTGCCAGCAGCTCGGCGTGGGAAGAGACCCAGTACTTC
TRBV28	-	TRBJ2-1	-	CASSLRREQFF	TGTGCCAGCAGTTTAAGACGCGAGCAGTTCTTC